The 32 T cell receptor beta chains reported below all come from one sample, sequenced in a study of cytomegalovirus exposure and HLA in healthy donors. This PCR relied on a set of 60 Vbeta primers and 13 Jbeta primers. TCRdb's table, derived via immunoSEQ multiplex PCR, lists solely in-frame clones and lacks some. This table holds roughly 100,000 clones, under 80% found once. Source material: PBMCs. Receptors originate from a woman in her 50s in good health and CMV-seropositive.

The chain is built from TRBV15 and TRBJ1-5, with D unclear. The CDR3 spans 15 residues. V lost 0 bases and J lost 5, with 11 bases in between. Germline V gene sequence: CDR1 LNHNV, CDR2 YYDKDF (reference sequence). CDR3: CATSRERVRDQPQHF. DNA of the CDR3: TGTGCCACCAGCAGAGAGAGGGTCCGGGATCAGCCCCAGCATTTT.

The chain has TRBV4-3 and TRBJ2-1; TRBD1 matches 8 bases. The CDR3 runs to 16 residues. Per germline, CDR1 LGHNA and CDR2 YSLEER. After removal of 4 bases from V and 5 bases from J, the junction contained 10 bases not matched to a gene. The CDR3 loop is CASSPTRTGLHNEQFF. CDR3 in DNA: TGCGCCAGCAGCCCTACCCGGACAGGGCTGCACAATGAGCAGTTCTTC.

The chain uses TRBV5-1 and TRBJ2-3; 8 bases match TRBD2. CDR1 and CDR2 from the germline V gene are SGHRS and YFSETQ. There are 15 residues in the CDR3. The ends lost 0 bases at V and 3 bases at J; junction bases unmatched: 3. The CDR3 reads CASSLAVAGTDTQYF. The CDR3 DNA sequence: TGCGCCAGCAGCTTGGCGGTAGCGGGGACAGATACGCAGTATTTT.

This clone has only one observation. The gene calls are TRBV7-2 and TRBJ1-5; TRBD1 might be the D (5 bases). CDR3 size: 16 residues. V lost 1 base and J lost 3, with 13 bases in between. From germline, CDR1 is SGHTA and CDR2 FQGNSA. The CDR3 DNA follows: TGTGCCAGCAGCTTAGGGGGCAGGGTGATCAATCAGCCCCAGCATTTT. Amino acid sequence: CASSLGGRVINQPQHF.

The chain uses TRBV30 and TRBJ2-3, with D uncertain. There are 11 residues in the CDR3. Germline V lookup: CDR1 GTSNPN, CDR2 SVGIG (reference sequence). V was pared by 3 bases and J by 2 bases, with 3 bases between. CDR3 DNA: TGTGCCTGGAGCCTCACAGATACGCAGTATTTT. Amino acid sequence: CAWSLTDTQYF. The whole variable domain, remainder taken from reference TRBV30 and TRBJ2-3, is SQTIHQWPATLVQPVGSPLSLECTVEGTSNPNLYWYRQAAGRGLQLLFYSVGIGQISSEVPQNLSASRPQDRQFILSSKKLLLSDSGFYLCAWSLTDTQYFGPGTRLTVL.

This chain joins TRBV6-4 and TRBJ2-3; D gene ambiguous. This CDR3 is built from 16 residues. V was trimmed by 3 bases and J by 4 bases, leaving 17 bases between them. CDR1 and CDR2 from the germline V gene are MRHNA and SNTAGT. The CDR3 bases are TGTGCCAGCAGTGATTCCCCAACTCTGGCGGCAGATACGCAGTATTTT. Its translation is CASSDSPTLAADTQYF.

The rearrangement links TRBV10-3 to TRBJ1-2; tentatively, D is TRBD1 (6 bases). CDR1 is ENHRY and CDR2 is SYGVKD in the germline V gene. The V gene lost 3 bases and the J gene lost 2 bases, with 10 bases spanning the gap. The CDR3 sequence is 14 residues long. CDR3 DNA: TGTGCCATCAGTGACGTGGGGGCGAACTATGGCTACACCTTC. It specifies CAISDVGANYGYTF.

V gene TRBV5-1 combines with J gene TRBJ1-2; D perhaps matches TRBD1 (6 bases). The CDR3 sequence is 15 residues long. V was trimmed by 4 bases and J by 4 bases, leaving 17 bases between them. Germline values: CDR1 SGHRS, CDR2 YFSETQ. This CDR3 is CASSPASGVGYGYTF. The CDR3 region has the DNA TGCGCCAGCAGCCCGGCGTCAGGGGTTGGCTATGGCTACACCTTC.

The chain is built from TRBV6-5 and TRBJ2-1; 8 bases map to TRBD1. Germline V gene sequence: CDR1 MNHEY, CDR2 SVGAGI. The CDR3 contains 16 residues. V trimming: 1 base; J trimming: 2 bases; junction bases outside the gene matches: 4. The CDR3, as DNA: TGTGCCAGCAGTTACTTTGACAGGGGTCCCTACAATGAGCAGTTCTTC. Amino acids: CASSYFDRGPYNEQFF.

V and J are TRBV6-1 and TRBJ1-3, with 11 bases aligning to TRBD1. The CDR3 has 14 residues. Germline V gene sequence: CDR1 MNHNS, CDR2 SASEGT. V trimming: 9 bases; J trimming: 5 bases; junction bases outside the gene matches: 6. Written as DNA, the CDR3 is TGTGCCAGTAGGACAGGGGGCGAAAGAAACACCATATATTTT. The encoded protein is CASRTGGERNTIYF.

V gene TRBV7-2 combines with J gene TRBJ1-1; D perhaps matches TRBD1 (5 bases). V dropped 5 bases and J dropped 3 bases, with 16 bases sitting between them. Germline CDR1 reads SGHTA; CDR2 reads FQGNSA. CDR3 length: 15 amino acids. The CDR3 bases are TGTGCCAGCAGCCGATCGGGGGGGTCGTACACTGAAGCTTTCTTT. Amino acid sequence: CASSRSGGSYTEAFF.

The V and J genes are TRBV4-1 and TRBJ2-3; D may be TRBD1 (5 bases). Germline V CDR1 and CDR2: MGHRA, YSYEKL. The CDR3 length is 17 residues. Trimming cost V 1 base and J 7 bases, with 21 bases left between them. CDR3 amino acids: CASSQGDQGEIVNTQYF. DNA for the CDR3: TGCGCCAGCAGCCAAGGAGATCAGGGTGAGATTGTGAATACGCAGTATTTT.

This clone was counted only a few times. The chain is built from TRBV4-1 and TRBJ1-1; a possible D gene is TRBD1 (6 bases). Per the germline V gene, CDR1 is MGHRA and CDR2 is YSYEKL. The CDR3 runs to 14 residues. Trimming pared 0 bases from V and 1 base from J, leaving 6 bases between. The DNA for the CDR3 is TGCGCCAGCAGCCAAGACAGGGGGAACACTGAAGCTTTCTTT. It yields the protein CASSQDRGNTEAFF.

This clone was observed a handful of times. This rearrangement joins TRBV5-1 to TRBJ2-6; D may be TRBD1 (6 bases). Trimming cost V 3 bases and J 0 bases, with 10 bases left between them. This CDR3 has 16 amino acids. Germline CDR1 is SGHRS and CDR2 is YFSETQ. CDR3 region: CASSSGQTSGANVLTF. The CDR3 DNA follows: TGCGCCAGCAGCTCAGGACAGACCTCTGGGGCCAACGTCCTGACTTTC.

The gene calls are TRBV7-3 and TRBJ1-1; a possible D gene is TRBD1 (5 bases). Trimming shortened V by 5 bases and J by 5 bases, and 15 bases separated the two germline ends. The CDR3 has 14 residues. Per germline, CDR1 SGHTA and CDR2 FQGTGA. As DNA, the CDR3 is TGTGCCAGCAGCCCCAACGGCGGGGCAACTGAAGCTTTCTTT. It specifies CASSPNGGATEAFF.

This sequence joins TRBV15 and TRBJ1-1; D is perhaps TRBD1 (5 bases). This CDR3 region has 14 residues. CDR1 is LNHNV and CDR2 is YYDKDF in the germline V gene (reference sequence). V was shortened by 5 bases and J by 6 bases, with 16 bases between the two germline ends. The CDR3 DNA reads TGTGCCACCAGCGGGACTAAACTGGGGTCTGAAGCTTTCTTT. Residues: CATSGTKLGSEAFF. Using reference TRBV15 and TRBJ1-1 for the parts outside the CDR3, the full variable domain is DAMVIQNPRYQVTQFGKPVTLSCSQTLNHNVMYWYQQKSSQAPKLLFHYYDKDFNNEADTPDNFQSRRPNTSFCFLDIRSPGLGDTAMYLCATSGTKLGSEAFFGQGTRLTVV.

This clone appeared once. The rearrangement joins TRBV5-1 to TRBJ2-1; TRBD1 matches 7 bases. Germline CDR1 is SGHRS and CDR2 is YFSETQ. The CDR3 spans 15 residues. The V segment lost 3 bases and the J segment 0 bases; nucleotides outside the gene matches: 3. CDR3 residues: CASSSTGSSYNEQFF. The CDR3 DNA sequence: TGCGCCAGCAGCTCGACAGGGTCCTCCTACAATGAGCAGTTCTTC.

CDR3 bases: TGTGCCAGCCGTCTGACAGGGTCGTCTCCGCAAGAGACCCAGTACTTC. It specifies CASRLTGSSPQETQYF. The rearrangement links TRBV7-9 to TRBJ2-5; 7 nucleotides match TRBD1. This CDR3 is built from 16 residues. The V segment lost 8 bases and the J segment 2 bases; nucleotides outside the gene matches: 14. Germline V gene data show CDR1 as SEHNR and CDR2 as FQNEAQ (reference sequence).

The chain recombines TRBV6-6 with TRBJ2-2, with a possible D match to TRBD1 (5 bases). The CDR3 consists of 16 residues. Germline values: CDR1 MNHNY, CDR2 SVGAGI (reference sequence). Trimming took off 0 bases at V and 6 bases at J, with 14 bases between the two ends. The chain's CDR3 is CASSYSEAGWAGELFF. The CDR3 coding sequence is TGTGCCAGCAGTTACTCCGAGGCAGGGTGGGCCGGGGAGCTGTTTTTT.

This clone was seen just once. V usage is TRBV29-1 and J usage is TRBJ2-5; D is unresolved. V gave up 2 bases and J gave up 7 bases, with 14 bases separating them. The CDR3 contains 13 residues. Germline-derived CDR1 and CDR2 are SQVTM and ANQGSEA. The CDR3 DNA is TGCAGCGTTGAACCCCTGGAGTTCGGGACCCAGTACTTC. This gives the protein CSVEPLEFGTQYF.

The chain joins TRBV19 to TRBJ2-1; D perhaps matches TRBD1 (6 bases). The germline V gene encodes CDR1 LNHDA and CDR2 SQIVND (reference sequence). The CDR3 contains 16 residues. The V and J ends lost 7 bases and 0 bases respectively, with 16 bases between them. This CDR3 is CASTPGGTLSYNEQFF. The DNA for the CDR3 is TGTGCCAGTACCCCTGGGGGCACGCTCTCCTACAATGAGCAGTTCTTC.

The V and J genes are TRBV19 and TRBJ2-5; 11 positions match TRBD2. The CDR3 is 18 residues long. The V gene's germline CDR1 is LNHDA and CDR2 SQIVND (reference sequence). V trimming: 3 bases; J trimming: 2 bases; junction bases outside the gene matches: 11. As DNA, the CDR3 is TGTGCCAGTAGTATCTCTAGCGGGGGGTCGGTAGGACAAGAGACCCAGTACTTC. It yields the protein CASSISSGGSVGQETQYF.

The rearrangement links TRBV28 to TRBJ2-3, with TRBD2 identical over 7 bases. CDR1 and CDR2 from the germline V gene are MDHEN and SYDVKM. V lost 1 base, J lost 2 bases, and 3 bases stayed unmatched. This CDR3 is 15 amino acids long. CDR3 amino acids: CASSLYGRTTDTQYF. Here the CDR3 DNA reads TGTGCCAGCAGTTTATACGGGAGGACCACAGATACGCAGTATTTT.

The chain links TRBV10-2 to TRBJ2-3, with D uncertain. The V end lost 8 bases, the J end lost 3 bases, and 12 bases lay between the germline ends. This CDR3 has 13 amino acids. Germline assignment: CDR1 WSHSY and CDR2 SAAADI. The CDR3 DNA reads as TGCGCCAGCCGGTACGTCGGTACAGATACGCAGTATTTT. Amino acids: CASRYVGTDTQYF.

This clone was counted a single time. CDR3 sequence: CASKKDGGEKETQYF. The DNA for the CDR3 is TGTGCCAGTAAAAAGGACGGGGGGGAAAAAGAGACCCAGTACTTC. The V and J genes are TRBV2 and TRBJ2-5; TRBD2 aligns across 8 bases. Germline lookup yields CDR1 SNHLY and CDR2 FYNNEI. The V segment lost 9 bases and the J segment 3 bases; nucleotides outside the gene matches: 12. The CDR3 totals 15 residues.

This clone was observed once. CDR3 DNA: TGTGCCAGCAGCTTAAGGGGCAGCATCCACTATGGCTACACCTTC. Translation: CASSLRGSIHYGYTF. The gene calls are TRBV7-2 and TRBJ1-2, with D tentatively TRBD1 (5 bases). This CDR3 has 15 amino acids. CDR1 SGHTA and CDR2 FQGNSA come from the germline V gene. V shed 2 bases and J shed 3 bases, with 13 bases lying between them.

The V call is TRBV15, the J call TRBJ2-1; D gene uncertain. Per the germline V gene, CDR1 is LNHNV and CDR2 is YYDKDF (reference sequence). This CDR3 spans 12 amino acids. Trimming left V 2 bases short and J 5 bases short, with 4 bases between. CDR3 coding DNA: TGTGCCACCAGCAGAATTAACAATGAGCAGTTCTTC. Protein sequence: CATSRINNEQFF.

This sequence joins TRBV18 and TRBJ1-2; 8 nucleotides agree with TRBD1. V was clipped by 4 bases and J by 6 bases; unmatched bases: 4. Looked up from germline, CDR1 is KGHSH and CDR2 is LQKENI. This CDR3 is built from 13 residues. DNA of the CDR3: TGTGCCAGCTCACTGGGGACAGGCAATGGCTACACCTTC. It specifies CASSLGTGNGYTF.

V gene TRBV4-1 combines with J gene TRBJ2-7; a possible D gene is TRBD1 (6 bases). The V gene lost 1 base and the J gene lost 0 bases, with 10 bases spanning the gap. The CDR3 totals 15 residues. Germline V gene sequence: CDR1 MGHRA, CDR2 YSYEKL. The CDR3 here is CASSQGTASSYEQYF. The CDR3, as DNA: TGCGCCAGCAGCCAAGGGACAGCGAGCTCCTACGAGCAGTACTTC.

This clone was observed a single time. V usage is TRBV15 and J usage is TRBJ2-1, with D possibly being TRBD2 (6 bases). CDR1 is LNHNV and CDR2 is YYDKDF in the germline V gene (reference sequence). V was shortened by 0 bases and J by 0 bases, with 12 bases between the two germline ends. CDR3 length: 17 amino acids. The CDR3 nucleotides read TGTGCCACCAGCAGAGATTTCGCGGGGTCCTCCTACAATGAGCAGTTCTTC. Amino acids: CATSRDFAGSSYNEQFF.

The J gene is TRBJ1-6, the V gene TRBV5-5; the match to TRBD1 covers 8 bases. V lost 3 bases to trimming and J lost 8 bases; unmatched junction nucleotides: 10. CDR3 size: 16 residues. The V gene's germline CDR1 is SGHKS and CDR2 YYEKEE (reference sequence). CDR3 loop: CASSYRGRHWDSPLHF. The CDR3 DNA is TGTGCCAGCAGCTACAGGGGGAGGCATTGGGATTCACCCCTCCACTTT. The full variable domain, with the rest looked up from reference TRBV5-5 and TRBJ1-6, is DAGVTQSPTHLIKTRGQQVTLRCSPISGHKSVSWYQQVLGQGPQFIFQYYEKEERGRGNFPDRFSARQFPNYSSELNVNALLLGDSALYLCASSYRGRHWDSPLHFGNGTRLTVT.

The chain couples TRBV28 to TRBJ1-2; 8 bases are shared with TRBD1. Trimming cost V 0 bases and J 8 bases; bases outside gene matches: 5. The CDR3 is 14 amino acids. Germline CDR1 is MDHEN and CDR2 is SYDVKM. CDR3 amino acids: CASSLWQGALGYTF. The CDR3 DNA is TGTGCCAGCAGTTTATGGCAGGGGGCGTTAGGCTACACCTTC.